This T cell receptor (beta chain) was sequenced in a study of cytomegalovirus exposure and HLA in healthy donors. Each donor's status was that of a healthy bone marrow donor. V lost 7 bases, J lost 3 bases, and 11 bases stayed unmatched. Germline V gene lookup returns CDR1 LNHDA and CDR2 SQIVND (reference sequence). The CDR3 is 15 amino acids. Study outcomes and limitations: For TCR beta chains, V- and J-gene trimming was later linked to a missense DCLRE1C variant. HLA alleles were associated with 15,000 to 20,000 TCR beta sequences in a later analysis at 0.05 false discovery rate. The likely explanation for a cluster of highly shared sequence variants was sequencing artifact.

With respect to this clone: Its specificity is unknown.

This PCR relied on a set of 60 Vbeta primers and 13 Jbeta primers. This table comes from immunoSEQ multiplex PCR, and its TCRdb copy is limited to in-frame clones, with some not included. The listing contains 110,000 to 150,000 clones. The sequencing sample was made of PBMCs. J is TRBJ2-7 and V is TRBV19; 8 bases line up with TRBD1. The clonotype was recovered from a male donor in good health and CMV-seronegative. CDR3 sequence reads: CASKSGQASLYEQYF. CDR3 DNA: TGTGCCAGTAAATCGGGACAGGCGTCTCTCTACGAGCAGTACTTC.